This entry lists 25 T cell receptor beta chains sequenced from one sample in a study of beta chain features in type 1 diabetes. Expressed TCRB transcripts were sequenced because the isolated RNA had all been reverse transcribed beforehand. Sequenced by immunoSEQ multiplex PCR; TCRdb stores in-frame clones only, minus some. Of over 500,000 clones listed, roughly a sixth were seen once; the top ten hold approximately 0.093%. The sequenced sample consisted of naive CD4+ T cells from blood. These receptors originate from a man aged 18 to 29 in good health.

This clone was recorded a few times. The chain employs TRBV6-4 and TRBJ2-2; D is unresolved. The CDR3 totals 12 residues. Trimming removed 0 bases from V and 9 bases from J, with 5 bases in between. Looked up from germline, CDR1 is MRHNA and CDR2 is SNTAGT. The CDR3 protein is CASSDSTRELFF. The CDR3, as DNA: TGTGCCAGCAGTGACTCGACCAGGGAGCTGTTTTTT.

Only a few counts were recorded for this clone. This chain's CDR3 is CASSLAATGTGNQPQHF. In DNA form, the CDR3 reads TGTGCCAGCAGCTTAGCTGCCACCGGGACAGGGAATCAGCCCCAGCATTTT. V gene TRBV7-2 combines with J gene TRBJ1-5, with 9 bases lining up with TRBD1. Trimming cost V 0 bases and J 4 bases; bases outside gene matches: 7. This CDR3 contains 17 residues. Germline V gene lookup returns CDR1 SGHTA and CDR2 FQGNSA.

The V gene is TRBV10-3, the J gene TRBJ1-1, with 8 bases that match TRBD1. The CDR3 spans 13 residues. Germline assignment: CDR1 ENHRY and CDR2 SYGVKD. V trimming: 7 bases; J trimming: 4 bases; junction bases outside the gene matches: 5. CDR3 coding DNA: TGTGCCATCACTCTTACAGGGGGCACTGAAGCTTTCTTT. It yields the protein CAITLTGGTEAFF.

This clone occurred a few times. CDR3 in amino acids: CASSLFGGNTEAFF. CDR3 nucleotides: TGTGCCAGCAGCTTATTTGGGGGAAACACTGAAGCTTTCTTT. This chain links TRBV7-3 with TRBJ1-1; D is possibly TRBD1 (5 bases). The V gene's germline CDR1 is SGHTA and CDR2 FQGTGA. This CDR3 has 14 amino acids. V lost 2 bases and J lost 2, with 9 bases in between.

This clone was seen only a few times. V is TRBV18 and J is TRBJ2-5; D is undetermined. The CDR3 loop spans 13 amino acids. CDR1 is KGHSH and CDR2 is LQKENI in the germline V gene. The CDR3 loop reads CATIGRLEETQYF. CDR3 nucleotide sequence: TGTGCAACCATCGGCAGATTAGAAGAGACCCAGTACTTC. Complete variable domain (other parts from reference TRBV18 and TRBJ2-5): NAGVMQNPRHLVRRRGQEARLRCSPMKGHSHVYWYRQLPEEGLKFMVYLQKENIIDESGMPKERFSAEFPKEGPSILRIQQVVRGDSAAYFCATIGRLEETQYFGPGTRLLVL.

Here the CDR3 DNA reads TGCGCCAGCAGCTTGGCCACCAGGGCCCTTTCACCCCTCCACTTT. Amino acid sequence: CASSLATRALSPLHF. V and J are TRBV5-1 and TRBJ1-6, with D perhaps TRBD1 (5 bases). V was trimmed by 0 bases and J by 9 bases, leaving 13 bases between them. CDR3 size: 15 residues. Germline V gives CDR1 SGHRS, CDR2 YFSETQ.

The J gene is TRBJ1-1, the V gene TRBV7-9, with TRBD1 as a possible D gene (5 bases). The V end was cut by 5 bases, the J end by 0 bases, with 22 bases between. The CDR3 runs to 18 residues. Germline V lookup: CDR1 SEHNR, CDR2 FQNEAQ (reference sequence). The CDR3 here is CASSLVGRAETMNTEAFF. CDR3 coding DNA: TGTGCCAGCAGCCTTGTTGGCAGGGCCGAAACGATGAACACTGAAGCTTTCTTT.

This clone has a handful of counts. This sequence joins TRBV6-6 and TRBJ2-1; a weak D match, TRBD2 (5 bases). The V end was cut by 2 bases, the J end by 2 bases, with 10 bases between. CDR1 is MNHNY and CDR2 is SVGAGI in the germline V gene (reference sequence). This CDR3 has 15 amino acids. CDR3 in amino acids: CASSYLASPYNEQFF. CDR3 nucleotides: TGTGCCAGCAGTTACCTGGCTAGCCCCTACAATGAGCAGTTCTTC.

The chain links TRBV28 to TRBJ2-1; D unresolved. V shed 3 bases and J shed 6 bases, with 15 bases lying between them. The length of the CDR3 is 15 residues. Germline assignment: CDR1 MDHEN and CDR2 SYDVKM. The CDR3 sequence: CASSLTSSWANEQFF. The CDR3 nucleotides are TGTGCCAGCAGTTTGACATCAAGTTGGGCCAATGAGCAGTTCTTC.

The chain couples TRBV9 to TRBJ2-2; 7 nucleotides line up with TRBD1. V gave up 2 bases and J gave up 4 bases; unmatched junction bases: 2. The CDR3 sequence is 14 residues long. Germline CDR1 reads SGDLS; CDR2 reads YYNGEE. For the CDR3, the DNA is TGTGCCAGCAGCGTTGGACAGGCCACCGGGGAGCTGTTTTTT. Its protein is CASSVGQATGELFF.

The chain is built from TRBV9 and TRBJ2-3, with TRBD2 identical over 8 bases. V trimming: 4 bases; J trimming: 2 bases; junction bases outside the gene matches: 6. Looked up from germline, CDR1 is SGDLS and CDR2 is YYNGEE. This CDR3 region has 15 residues. The CDR3 loop is CASSLSGGATDTQYF. In DNA form, the CDR3 reads TGTGCCAGCAGCTTGAGCGGGGGCGCCACAGATACGCAGTATTTT.

V and J are TRBV18 and TRBJ1-4, with TRBD1 as a possible D gene (5 bases). The ends were cut back, 3 bases at V and 7 bases at J, with 12 bases in the middle. The CDR3 has 14 amino acids. The germline V gene has CDR1 KGHSH and CDR2 LQKENI. The chain's CDR3 is CASSPAGTAEKLFF. In DNA, the CDR3 is TGTGCCAGCTCACCGGCCGGGACCGCTGAAAAACTGTTTTTT.

The V and J genes are TRBV25-1 and TRBJ2-1, with D possibly being TRBD2 (5 bases). The CDR3 extends over 13 amino acids. The V gene lost 6 bases and the J gene lost 4 bases, with 10 bases spanning the gap. CDR1 and CDR2 (germline): MGHDK, SYGVNS. DNA for the CDR3: TGTGCCAGCAGGAGGGCCCGATACAATGAGCAGTTCTTC. It translates to CASRRARYNEQFF.

This clone has a handful of counts. This chain joins TRBV29-1 and TRBJ2-4, with D perhaps TRBD2 (6 bases). V was pared by 6 bases and J by 2 bases, with 17 bases between. CDR1 SQVTM and CDR2 ANQGSEA come from the germline V gene. This CDR3 comprises 15 residues. The DNA for the CDR3 is TGCAGCGTCGGTTTAAAACTAGCATCCAAAAACATTCAGTACTTC. Amino acids: CSVGLKLASKNIQYF.

This CDR3 is CSVERIQAGNTIYF. As DNA, the CDR3 is TGCAGCGTTGAGAGGATCCAGGCGGGAAACACCATATATTTT. The rearrangement uses TRBV29-1 and TRBJ1-3; D gene uncertain. CDR1 and CDR2 (germline): SQVTM, ANQGSEA. V was cut by 3 bases and J by 4 bases, with 13 bases left in between. This CDR3 is 14 amino acids long.

V and J are TRBV9 and TRBJ1-3; D is undetermined. Germline V CDR1 and CDR2: SGDLS, YYNGEE. V was clipped by 0 bases and J by 8 bases, with 9 bases between them. This CDR3 comprises 13 residues. CDR3 DNA sequence: TGTGCCAGCAGCGTAGCAGTTCGGGACACCATATATTTT. As protein: CASSVAVRDTIYF.

This chain uses TRBV9 with TRBJ2-3; 8 nucleotides line up with TRBD1. CDR3 size: 15 residues. Germline trimming cut 4 bases from V and 1 base from J; bases unmatched to any gene: 5. Germline V CDR1 and CDR2: SGDLS, YYNGEE. In nucleotides, the CDR3 is TGTGCCAGCAGCCCCAGGGGGCGAGGCACAGATACGCAGTATTTT. As protein: CASSPRGRGTDTQYF. Full variable domain (rest looked up from reference TRBV9 and TRBJ2-3): DSGVTQTPKHLITATGQRVTLRCSPRSGDLSVYWYQQSLDQGLQFLIQYYNGEERAKGNILERFSAQQFPDLHSELNLSSLELGDSALYFCASSPRGRGTDTQYFGPGTRLTVL.

This clone was found a few times. The chain couples TRBV18 to TRBJ2-7; D may correspond to TRBD1 or TRBD2 (6 bases each). This CDR3 region has 13 residues. The germline V and J ends were trimmed by 2 bases and 7 bases, with 12 bases remaining between them. CDR1 is KGHSH, CDR2 LQKENI, per germline. The DNA for the CDR3 is TGTGCCAGCTCACCAAGAGAGGGGGGAGAGCAGTACTTC. Its translation is CASSPREGGEQYF.

This clone showed up just a few times. Sequence at one end of the junction differs from germline and may be a read error. This chain links TRBV30 with TRBJ1-2; a weak D match, TRBD1 (5 bases). CDR1 GTSNPN and CDR2 SVGIG come from the germline V gene (reference sequence). The CDR3 has 11 residues. CDR3 residues: CAWSPDKSTSF. CDR3 nucleotides: TGTGCCTGGAGTCCGGACAAGAGCACATCCTTC.

This clone was observed a few times. J is TRBJ1-2 and V is TRBV10-3, with D hard to call. Germline V gene sequence: CDR1 ENHRY, CDR2 SYGVKD. V shed 1 base and J shed 6 bases, with 9 bases lying between them. The CDR3 extends over 13 amino acids. In DNA form, the CDR3 reads TGTGCCATCAGTGAGTTCCGGGATAATGGCTACACCTTC. This gives the protein CAISEFRDNGYTF.

The chain recombines TRBV28 with TRBJ1-1; no clear D gene. CDR1 is MDHEN and CDR2 is SYDVKM in the germline V gene. The CDR3 covers 13 residues. The V gene lost 3 bases and the J gene lost 7 bases, with 12 bases spanning the gap. DNA for the CDR3: TGTGCCAGCAGTTTTGGGTATCAAGGTGAAGCTTTCTTT. It encodes CASSFGYQGEAFF.

In this sample, this clone turned up a few times. Other DNA sequences within the sample encode an identical CDR3. The chain has TRBV7-3 and TRBJ2-3; no clear D gene. Trimming left V 0 bases short and J 2 bases short, with 6 bases between. The germline gives CDR1 SGHTA, CDR2 FQGTGA. This CDR3 has 14 residues. In DNA form, the CDR3 reads TGTGCCAGCAGCTTAACTGGGTCCACAGATACGCAGTATTTT. Translation gives CASSLTGSTDTQYF.

The table lists this clone with a few counts. The chain combines TRBV7-3 with TRBJ2-7, with 8 nucleotides matching TRBD1. The CDR3 covers 15 residues. Germline loops: CDR1 SGHTA, CDR2 FQGTGA. Losses at the gene ends were 5 bases for V and 1 base for J; bases not matched to a gene: 7. The CDR3 region has the DNA TGTGCCAGCAGCAGGTCGGGGGACAGGTCCTACGAGCAGTACTTC. Translation: CASSRSGDRSYEQYF. The variable domain in full, completed from reference TRBV7-3 and TRBJ2-7, reads GAGVSQTPSNKVTEKGKYVELRCDPISGHTALYWYRQSLGQGPEFLIYFQGTGAADDSGLPNDRFFAVRPEGSVSTLKIQRTERGDSAVYLCASSRSGDRSYEQYFGPGTRLTVT.

This clone was seen once. For the CDR3, the DNA is TGTGCCAGCAGTGCAGGACAGGGCAGGCAGTTCTTC. Encoded protein: CASSAGQGRQFF. The V gene is TRBV28, the J gene TRBJ2-1; TRBD1 matches at 8 bases. The CDR3 is 12 residues long. The V gene's germline CDR1 is MDHEN and CDR2 SYDVKM. V lost 5 bases and J lost 12; bases outside the gene matches: 6. Supplemented by reference TRBV28 and TRBJ2-1, the full variable domain reads DVKVTQSSRYLVKRTGEKVFLECVQDMDHENMFWYRQDPGLGLRLIYFSYDVKMKEKGDIPEGYSVSREKKERFSLILESASTNQTSMYLCASSAGQGRQFFGPGTRLTVL.

The chain carries TRBV6-5 and TRBJ1-4, with D perhaps TRBD1 (5 bases). This CDR3 spans 14 amino acids. Trimming cost V 6 bases and J 3 bases, with 11 bases left between them. Germline V lookup: CDR1 MNHEY, CDR2 SVGAGI. The CDR3 protein is CASSRQTANEKLFF. CDR3 coding DNA: TGTGCCAGCAGCCGACAGACCGCTAATGAAAAACTGTTTTTT.